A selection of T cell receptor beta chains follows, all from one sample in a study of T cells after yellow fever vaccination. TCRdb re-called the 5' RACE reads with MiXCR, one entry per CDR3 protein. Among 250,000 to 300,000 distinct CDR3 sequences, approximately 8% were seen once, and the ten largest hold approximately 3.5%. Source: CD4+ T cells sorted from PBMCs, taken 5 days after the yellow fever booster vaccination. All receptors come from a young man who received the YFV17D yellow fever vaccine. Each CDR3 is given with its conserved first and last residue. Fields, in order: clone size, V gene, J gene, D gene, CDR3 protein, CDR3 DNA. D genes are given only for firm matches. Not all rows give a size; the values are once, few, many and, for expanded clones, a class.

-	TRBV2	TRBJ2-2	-	CASSEGSTGELFF	TGTGCCAGCAGTGAAGGGAGCACCGGGGAGCTGTTTTTT
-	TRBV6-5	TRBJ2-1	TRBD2	CASSLSGRGEQFF	TGTGCCAGCAGTCTTAGCGGGAGGGGTGAGCAGTTCTTC
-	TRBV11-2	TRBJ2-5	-	CASSLTNPGETQYF	TGTGCCAGCAGCCTAACAAACCCGGGGGAGACCCAGTACTTC
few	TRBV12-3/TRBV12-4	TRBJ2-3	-	CASSQDYIISSDTQYF	TGTGCCAGCAGCCAGGACTATATCATAAGTTCAGATACGCAGTATTTT
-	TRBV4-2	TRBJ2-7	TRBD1	CASSQTGGASYEQYF	TGTGCCAGCAGCCAGACAGGGGGCGCTTCCTACGAGCAGTACTTC
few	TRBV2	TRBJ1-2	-	CASSEVLQNYGYTF	TGTGCCAGCAGTGAAGTGTTGCAGAACTATGGCTACACCTTC
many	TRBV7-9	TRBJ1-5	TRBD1	CASSPGTGGNQPQHF	TGTGCCAGCAGTCCCGGGACAGGGGGGAATCAGCCCCAGCATTTT
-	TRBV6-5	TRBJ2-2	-	CASSFSRAPGELFF	TGTGCCAGCAGTTTCTCCAGGGCTCCCGGGGAGCTGTTTTTT
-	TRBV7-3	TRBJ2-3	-	CASSVTGEGDTQYF	TGTGCCAGCAGCGTGACAGGGGAGGGAGATACGCAGTATTTT
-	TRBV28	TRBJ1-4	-	CASSPGLLREKLFF	TGTGCCAGCAGCCCGGGACTTCTCCGGGAAAAACTGTTTTTT
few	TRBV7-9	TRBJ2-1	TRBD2	CASPGGSYNEQFF	TGTGCCAGTCCGGGGGGCTCCTACAATGAGCAGTTCTTC
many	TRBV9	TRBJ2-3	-	CASSVGTTTSDTQYF	TGTGCCAGCAGCGTAGGGACTACGACTTCAGATACGCAGTATTTT
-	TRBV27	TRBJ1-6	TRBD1	CASSLGQGFNSPLHF	TGTGCCAGCAGTTTGGGACAGGGGTTTAATTCACCCCTCCACTTT
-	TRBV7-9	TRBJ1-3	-	CASTRNSGNTIYF	TGTGCCAGCACCAGGAACTCTGGAAACACCATATATTTT
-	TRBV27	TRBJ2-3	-	CASSNGPTDTQYF	TGTGCCAGCAGTAACGGGCCCACAGATACGCAGTATTTT
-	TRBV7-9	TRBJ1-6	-	CASSLGPAWSPLHF	TGTGCCAGCAGCTTAGGGCCAGCCTGGTCACCCCTCCACTTT
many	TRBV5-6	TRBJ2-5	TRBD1	CASSLGALNRGWRETQYF	TGTGCCAGCAGCTTGGGGGCCCTTAACAGGGGATGGAGAGAGACCCAGTACTTC
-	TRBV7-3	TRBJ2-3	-	CASSLNGRAADTQYF	TGTGCCAGCAGCTTAAACGGGAGAGCTGCAGATACGCAGTATTTT
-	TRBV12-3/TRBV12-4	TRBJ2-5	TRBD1	CASSSRTGGRETQYF	TGTGCCAGCAGTTCGAGGACAGGGGGGCGGGAGACCCAGTACTTC
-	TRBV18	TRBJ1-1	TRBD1	CASSPSASGGLTEAFF	TGTGCCAGCTCACCATCTGCGTCAGGGGGCCTCACTGAAGCTTTCTTT
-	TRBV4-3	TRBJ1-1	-	CASSPSVGPDTEAFF	TGCGCCAGCAGCCCGAGTGTGGGGCCAGACACTGAAGCTTTCTTT
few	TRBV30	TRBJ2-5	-	CAWSSGALRGETQYF	TGTGCCTGGAGTTCGGGGGCCCTACGAGGAGAGACCCAGTACTTC
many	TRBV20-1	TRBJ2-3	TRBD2	CSAGGGAEDTQYF	TGCAGTGCGGGCGGGGGGGCGGAAGATACGCAGTATTTT
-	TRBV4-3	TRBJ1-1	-	CASSQDPPDAWANTEAFF	TGCGCCAGCAGTCAGGACCCTCCAGACGCCTGGGCAAACACTGAAGCTTTCTTT
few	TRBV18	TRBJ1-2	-	CASSPLLPTYGYTF	TGTGCCAGCTCACCCCTCCTACCGACGTATGGCTACACCTTC
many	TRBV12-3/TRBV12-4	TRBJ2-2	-	CASSPLGTGELFF	TGTGCCAGCAGTCCTTTAGGCACCGGGGAGCTGTTTTTT
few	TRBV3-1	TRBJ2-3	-	CASSQDKRALQYF	TGTGCCAGCAGCCAAGATAAGCGGGCGCTTCAGTATTTT
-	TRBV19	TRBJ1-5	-	CASAWRDQPQHF	TGTGCCAGTGCCTGGAGGGATCAGCCCCAGCATTTT
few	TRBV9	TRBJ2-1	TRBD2	CASSVGLAGGEFF	TGTGCCAGCAGCGTAGGGCTAGCGGGGGGGGAGTTCTTC
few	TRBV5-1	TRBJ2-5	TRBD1	CASSFGQGQETQYF	TGCGCCAGCAGCTTTGGACAGGGCCAAGAGACCCAGTACTTC
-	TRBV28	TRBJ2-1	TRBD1	CASNPTGGPYNEQFF	TGTGCCAGCAACCCAACAGGGGGACCCTACAATGAGCAGTTCTTC
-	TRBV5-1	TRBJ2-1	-	CASSAPGRGGSYNEQFF	TGCGCCAGCAGCGCACCGGGGCGTGGGGGATCCTACAATGAGCAGTTCTTC
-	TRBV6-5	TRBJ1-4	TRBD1	CASSRTGPTPGEKLFF	TGTGCCAGCAGCAGGACAGGGCCAACGCCGGGGGAAAAACTGTTTTTT
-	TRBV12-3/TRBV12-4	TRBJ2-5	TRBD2	CASRATGTRGETQYF	TGTGCCAGCAGAGCCACCGGGACTAGGGGTGAGACCCAGTACTTC
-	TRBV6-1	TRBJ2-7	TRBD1	CASSFGTGDGEQYF	TGTGCCAGCAGTTTCGGGACAGGGGACGGCGAGCAGTACTTC
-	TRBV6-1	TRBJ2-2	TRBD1	CASKGGTKQGTTGELFF	TGTGCCAGCAAGGGCGGTACTAAACAGGGGACCACCGGGGAGCTGTTTTTT
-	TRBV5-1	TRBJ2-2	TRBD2	CASSLAGLPRLAGNTGELFF	TGCGCCAGCAGCTTGGCCGGGCTTCCCAGGCTAGCGGGGAACACCGGGGAGCTGTTTTTT
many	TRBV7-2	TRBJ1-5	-	CASSLAMQSNQPQHF	TGTGCCAGCAGCTTAGCTATGCAGAGCAATCAGCCCCAGCATTTT
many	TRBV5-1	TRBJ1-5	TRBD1	CASSADRPDQPQHF	TGCGCCAGCAGCGCGGACAGGCCGGATCAGCCCCAGCATTTT
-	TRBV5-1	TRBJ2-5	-	CASSLGVGGPEVETQYF	TGCGCCAGCAGCCTGGGGGTCGGGGGTCCCGAAGTGGAGACCCAGTACTTC
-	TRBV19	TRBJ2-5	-	CASSIFGGLGETQYF	TGTGCCAGTAGTATCTTCGGGGGGCTGGGGGAGACCCAGTACTTC
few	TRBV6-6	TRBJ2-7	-	CASTRAALVEQYF	TGTGCCAGCACGCGAGCAGCCTTGGTGGAGCAGTACTTC